Listed below are T cell receptor beta chains from one sample, sequenced in a study of beta chain features in type 1 diabetes. Assay used: immunoSEQ multiplex PCR; TCRdb lists only in-frame clones, some missing. The table lists hundreds of thousands of clones, around an eighth of them singletons, with less than 0.025% in the top ten. The source material was naive CD4+ T cells from blood. Receptors were obtained from a man between 18 and 35 years old with type 1 diabetes. Each CDR3 is given with its conserved first and last residue. Fields, in order: clone size, D gene, J gene, V gene, CDR3 DNA, CDR3 protein. The D gene is left open where the match is weak. Size values are once, few and many counts, or a class for expanded clones, and some rows have none.

abundance: few; d_gene: NA; j_gene: TRBJ2-5; v_gene: TRBV4-1; CDR3nt: TGCGCCAGCAGCCTGGGACAAACGCAGGAGACCCAGTACTTC; CDR3aa: CASSLGQTQETQYF
abundance: NA; d_gene: NA; j_gene: TRBJ1-1; v_gene: TRBV7-9; CDR3nt: TGTGCCAGCAGCTTTTTCCCTAACGGCAGGATGAACACTGAAGCTTTCTTT; CDR3aa: CASSFFPNGRMNTEAFF
abundance: NA; d_gene: NA; j_gene: TRBJ2-7; v_gene: TRBV30; CDR3nt: TGTGCCTGGAGTGGGTTCGACGAGCAGTACTTC; CDR3aa: CAWSGFDEQYF
abundance: NA; d_gene: NA; j_gene: TRBJ2-3; v_gene: TRBV6-5; CDR3nt: TGTGCCAGCAGCCGTTCGGATACGCAGTATTTT; CDR3aa: CASSRSDTQYF
abundance: few; d_gene: NA; j_gene: TRBJ2-2; v_gene: TRBV5-6; CDR3nt: TGTGCCAGCAGCTTGGCCGGGCACCCCGCGAACACCGGGGAGCTGTTTTTT; CDR3aa: CASSLAGHPANTGELFF
abundance: NA; d_gene: TRBD1; j_gene: TRBJ1-1; v_gene: TRBV5-1; CDR3nt: TGCGCCAGCAGGTTTCAGGGGGCGACTGAAGCTTTCTTT; CDR3aa: CASRFQGATEAFF
abundance: NA; d_gene: NA; j_gene: TRBJ2-7; v_gene: TRBV27; CDR3nt: TGTGCCAGCAGTTTAGGTTCCGGCCGCTACGAGCAGTACTTC; CDR3aa: CASSLGSGRYEQYF
abundance: NA; d_gene: NA; j_gene: TRBJ2-2; v_gene: TRBV18; CDR3nt: TGTGCCAGCTCACCAGAACCCTACACCGGGGAGCTGTTTTTT; CDR3aa: CASSPEPYTGELFF
abundance: NA; d_gene: NA; j_gene: TRBJ2-5; v_gene: TRBV7-8; CDR3nt: TGTGCCAGCAGCTTAGTAACAGACCAAGAGACCCAGTACTTC; CDR3aa: CASSLVTDQETQYF
abundance: few; d_gene: NA; j_gene: TRBJ2-3; v_gene: TRBV29-1; CDR3nt: TGCAGCGTTGACCCACCCGTGGACACAGATACGCAGTATTTT; CDR3aa: CSVDPPVDTDTQYF
abundance: NA; d_gene: NA; j_gene: TRBJ2-1; v_gene: TRBV7-9; CDR3nt: TGTGCCAGCAGACCAATGGGGCAAGGAGGGGGTGAGCAGTTCTTC; CDR3aa: CASRPMGQGGGEQFF
abundance: NA; d_gene: TRBD2; j_gene: TRBJ2-1; v_gene: TRBV25-1; CDR3nt: TGTGCCAGCAGTGAATTAGAGACTAGCGGGGGGTACAATGAGCAGTTCTTC; CDR3aa: CASSELETSGGYNEQFF
abundance: few; d_gene: NA; j_gene: TRBJ2-3; v_gene: TRBV28; CDR3nt: TGTGCCAGCACCGCTAGCGGTACAGGGCGGGATACGCAGTATTTT; CDR3aa: CASTASGTGRDTQYF
abundance: few; d_gene: TRBD2; j_gene: TRBJ2-7; v_gene: TRBV10-1; CDR3nt: TGCGCCAGCAGTGAAATAGGACTAGAGGGAACCTACGAGCAGTACTTC; CDR3aa: CASSEIGLEGTYEQYF
abundance: NA; d_gene: NA; j_gene: TRBJ1-1; v_gene: TRBV27; CDR3nt: TGTGCCAGCAGTTGGGCAGGGCCGAACACTGAAGCTTTCTTT; CDR3aa: CASSWAGPNTEAFF
abundance: few; d_gene: TRBD1; j_gene: TRBJ2-7; v_gene: TRBV6-1; CDR3nt: TGTGCCAGCGTAAGAGGGGGCGACGAGCAGTACTTC; CDR3aa: CASVRGGDEQYF
abundance: NA; d_gene: NA; j_gene: TRBJ1-2; v_gene: TRBV28; CDR3nt: TGTGCCAGCAGTTTATACGGTGGCTACACCTTC; CDR3aa: CASSLYGGYTF
abundance: few; d_gene: NA; j_gene: TRBJ1-2; v_gene: TRBV7-9; CDR3nt: TGTGCCAGCAGCGTACAGGGTTCCGGCTACACCTTC; CDR3aa: CASSVQGSGYTF
abundance: NA; d_gene: NA; j_gene: TRBJ2-1; v_gene: TRBV4-1; CDR3nt: TGCGCCAGCAGCCAAGAGGGGGGTGGCAATGAGCAGTTCTTC; CDR3aa: CASSQEGGGNEQFF
abundance: NA; d_gene: TRBD1; j_gene: TRBJ2-3; v_gene: TRBV4-1; CDR3nt: TGCGCCAGCAGCCATCCGGACAGGGTCACAGATACGCAGTATTTT; CDR3aa: CASSHPDRVTDTQYF
abundance: NA; d_gene: NA; j_gene: TRBJ2-5; v_gene: TRBV30; CDR3nt: TGTGCCTGGCGCCGAGGGCTAGGGGTTGGGGAGACCCAGTACTTC; CDR3aa: CAWRRGLGVGETQYF
abundance: few; d_gene: NA; j_gene: TRBJ1-1; v_gene: TRBV4-1; CDR3nt: TGCGCCAGCAGCCAAGATCCTCGCCTCAACACTGAAGCTTTCTTT; CDR3aa: CASSQDPRLNTEAFF
abundance: NA; d_gene: NA; j_gene: TRBJ1-4; v_gene: TRBV2; CDR3nt: TGTGCCAGCAGTCCCATCACTGAAAAACTGTTTTTT; CDR3aa: CASSPITEKLFF
abundance: NA; d_gene: NA; j_gene: TRBJ1-2; v_gene: TRBV6-5; CDR3nt: TGTGCCAGCACCGTCAATCCAGGAAAGGGAAGTGGCTACACCTTC; CDR3aa: CASTVNPGKGSGYTF
abundance: few; d_gene: NA; j_gene: TRBJ2-3; v_gene: TRBV13; CDR3nt: TGTGCCAGCAGCAATACAGGGTTGGCAGATACGCAGTATTTT; CDR3aa: CASSNTGLADTQYF
abundance: few; d_gene: TRBD2; j_gene: TRBJ2-1; v_gene: TRBV28; CDR3nt: TGTGCCAGCAGTTTTGGCGGGGGGGCACCCTACAATGAGCAGTTCTTC; CDR3aa: CASSFGGGAPYNEQFF
abundance: few; d_gene: NA; j_gene: TRBJ2-3; v_gene: TRBV5-4; CDR3nt: TGTGCCAGCAGCCTCGAAAGACCTAGCACAGATACGCAGTATTTT; CDR3aa: CASSLERPSTDTQYF
abundance: few; d_gene: TRBD1; j_gene: TRBJ2-3; v_gene: TRBV25-1; CDR3nt: TGTGCCAGCAGTGCGGGTAGGCAGGGGGTGGCAGATACGCAGTATTTT; CDR3aa: CASSAGRQGVADTQYF
abundance: NA; d_gene: NA; j_gene: TRBJ1-6; v_gene: TRBV7-9; CDR3nt: TGTGCCAGCAGCTTAGAACCGCGACCGAATTCACCCCTCCACTTT; CDR3aa: CASSLEPRPNSPLHF
abundance: NA; d_gene: TRBD2; j_gene: TRBJ2-3; v_gene: TRBV7-6; CDR3nt: TGTGCCAGCAGCTTAGGACTAGCGGGGGGACACACAGATACGCAGTATTTT; CDR3aa: CASSLGLAGGHTDTQYF
abundance: few; d_gene: NA; j_gene: TRBJ1-2; v_gene: TRBV5-1; CDR3nt: TGCGCCAGCAGCTTGACAGGGAGGAATGGCTACACCTTC; CDR3aa: CASSLTGRNGYTF
abundance: NA; d_gene: TRBD1; j_gene: TRBJ2-5; v_gene: TRBV5-8; CDR3nt: TGTGCCAGCAGCTTGTCCAGGGGGCTTGAGACCCAGTACTTC; CDR3aa: CASSLSRGLETQYF
abundance: few; d_gene: NA; j_gene: TRBJ2-7; v_gene: TRBV19; CDR3nt: TGTGCCAGTAGTATGCGATCACATAAGGGCGAGCAGTACTTC; CDR3aa: CASSMRSHKGEQYF
abundance: NA; d_gene: TRBD1; j_gene: TRBJ1-1; v_gene: TRBV6-5; CDR3nt: TGTGCCAGCAGTCCCCGCTATGACAGGGGCACTGAAGCTTTCTTT; CDR3aa: CASSPRYDRGTEAFF
abundance: NA; d_gene: NA; j_gene: TRBJ1-2; v_gene: TRBV10-3; CDR3nt: TGTGCCATCAGCCCCGAGACGGCCTATGGCTACACCTTC; CDR3aa: CAISPETAYGYTF
abundance: few; d_gene: TRBD1; j_gene: TRBJ1-6; v_gene: TRBV27; CDR3nt: TGTGCCAGCAGTTTGGAGGGACAGGGTTTCTCACCCCTCCACTTT; CDR3aa: CASSLEGQGFSPLHF
abundance: NA; d_gene: NA; j_gene: TRBJ1-6; v_gene: TRBV2; CDR3nt: TGTGCCAGCAGGGCGCGATCAGGGTTAAGCTCCTATAATTCACCCCTCCACTTT; CDR3aa: CASRARSGLSSYNSPLHF
abundance: NA; d_gene: NA; j_gene: TRBJ2-5; v_gene: TRBV28; CDR3nt: TGTGCCAGCGGAAAGACGTACCAAGAGACCCAGTACTTC; CDR3aa: CASGKTYQETQYF
abundance: few; d_gene: TRBD1; j_gene: TRBJ1-2; v_gene: TRBV7-9; CDR3nt: TGTGCCAGCAGCCCAGGGGACAGCTTACCTTATGGCTACACCTTC; CDR3aa: CASSPGDSLPYGYTF
abundance: few; d_gene: NA; j_gene: TRBJ2-3; v_gene: TRBV20-1; CDR3nt: TGCAGTATCCCCCGTACAGATACGCAGTATTTT; CDR3aa: CSIPRTDTQYF
abundance: NA; d_gene: NA; j_gene: TRBJ2-5; v_gene: TRBV29-1; CDR3nt: TGCAGCGCCAAAGGACGGCTTCAAGAGACCCAGTACTTC; CDR3aa: CSAKGRLQETQYF
abundance: few; d_gene: TRBD1; j_gene: TRBJ1-5; v_gene: TRBV30; CDR3nt: TGTGCCTGGAGTGGGACAGGTAATAATCAGCCCCAGCATTTT; CDR3aa: CAWSGTGNNQPQHF
abundance: NA; d_gene: NA; j_gene: TRBJ1-4; v_gene: TRBV9; CDR3nt: TGTGCCAGCAGCGTAGTGGGGGAAACTAATGAAAAACTGTTTTTT; CDR3aa: CASSVVGETNEKLFF
abundance: NA; d_gene: TRBD2; j_gene: TRBJ2-5; v_gene: TRBV5-1; CDR3nt: TGCGCCAGCAGCAGGGGACTAGCGGGGGGTCTGCAAGAGACCCAGTACTTC; CDR3aa: CASSRGLAGGLQETQYF
abundance: few; d_gene: TRBD1; j_gene: TRBJ2-5; v_gene: TRBV27; CDR3nt: TGTGCCACGCCGACAGGGGACGTCGAGACCCAGTACTTC; CDR3aa: CATPTGDVETQYF
abundance: few; d_gene: NA; j_gene: TRBJ2-3; v_gene: TRBV9; CDR3nt: TGTGCCGGCTCAAGGATGGGGAGCACAGATACGCAGTATTTT; CDR3aa: CAGSRMGSTDTQYF
abundance: NA; d_gene: TRBD1; j_gene: TRBJ1-4; v_gene: TRBV7-9; CDR3nt: TGTGCCAGCAGTCTGGACAGGACAACTAATGAAAAACTGTTTTTT; CDR3aa: CASSLDRTTNEKLFF
abundance: NA; d_gene: TRBD1; j_gene: TRBJ2-1; v_gene: TRBV5-4; CDR3nt: TGTGCCAGCACCCTGACACAGGGGGCGCAGATCAATGAGCAGTTCTTC; CDR3aa: CASTLTQGAQINEQFF
abundance: NA; d_gene: TRBD1; j_gene: TRBJ1-6; v_gene: TRBV6-5; CDR3nt: TGTGCCAGCAGTTACTCGGGGGACAGGGTAGGGTCACCCCTCCACTTT; CDR3aa: CASSYSGDRVGSPLHF
abundance: NA; d_gene: NA; j_gene: TRBJ2-7; v_gene: TRBV6-1; CDR3nt: TGTGCCAGCAGTGAAGTCGGCTACGAGCAGTACTTC; CDR3aa: CASSEVGYEQYF
abundance: NA; d_gene: TRBD1; j_gene: TRBJ1-3; v_gene: TRBV27; CDR3nt: TGTGCCAGCAGTTGGGACAGCTCTGGAAACACCATATATTTT; CDR3aa: CASSWDSSGNTIYF
abundance: NA; d_gene: TRBD1; j_gene: TRBJ2-5; v_gene: TRBV14; CDR3nt: TGTGCCAGCAGCCAAGGCCCGGGACAGGGGGCTGAGACCCAGTACTTC; CDR3aa: CASSQGPGQGAETQYF
abundance: NA; d_gene: NA; j_gene: TRBJ1-1; v_gene: TRBV10-2; CDR3nt: TGCGCCAGCAGTGAGTCGGGGGTGAACACTGAAGCTTTCTTT; CDR3aa: CASSESGVNTEAFF